Following are 2 T cell receptor beta chains from one sample sequenced in a study of blood T cell repertoires in COVID-19. Assay used: immunoSEQ multiplex PCR; TCRdb lists only in-frame clones, some missing. Among around 300,000 clones listed, about nine tenths were seen once. Sequencing was done on a sample of PBMCs or T cells enriched from blood (not recorded which). The receptors shown here come from a woman aged 40 to 50 who had recovered from COVID-19.

This clone appeared once. The chain links TRBV11-2 to TRBJ2-7, with 7 bases that match TRBD2. V trimming: 1 base; J trimming: 0 bases; junction bases outside the gene matches: 9. CDR3 size: 17 residues. Germline V gene data show CDR1 as SGHAT and CDR2 as FQNNGV. CDR3 protein: CASSLGGGRGSSYEQYF. CDR3 nucleotide sequence: TGTGCCAGCAGCTTAGGCGGCGGGCGGGGGAGCTCCTACGAGCAGTACTTC.

The chain employs TRBV7-8 and TRBJ2-1, with 9 bases identical to TRBD1. The CDR3 is made up of 12 amino acids. V shed 1 base and J 14 bases; nucleotides not matched to a gene: 3. CDR1 is SGHVS and CDR2 is FQNEAQ in the germline V gene. The CDR3 bases are TGTGCCAGCAGCTTAGGCCGGGACAGGGAGTTCTTC. Its translation: CASSLGRDREFF.